The rows below give T cell receptor beta chains drawn from one sample of a study of blood T cell repertoires in COVID-19. Produced via immunoSEQ multiplex PCR; TCRdb's table is partial and in-frame only. The data hold approximately 90,000 clones, with approximately 80% observed a single time. The sample consisted of peripheral blood. Receptor source: a man aged 60 to 75 with acute or convalescent COVID-19. The CDR3 runs from the conserved cysteine through the conserved F or W. The order of the fields is clone size, D gene, V gene, J gene, CDR3 DNA, CDR3 protein. A D gene is named only where the DNA matches it firmly. Size values are once, few and many counts, or a class for expanded clones, and some rows have none.

-	-	TRBV7-6	TRBJ1-4	TGTGCCAGCAGCTTAGGTGTAGCAACTAATGAAAAACTGTTTTTT	CASSLGVATNEKLFF
few	-	TRBV4-2	TRBJ1-4	TGTGCCAGCAGCCAGTTCGGGACTTCAACTAATGAAAAACTGTTTTTT	CASSQFGTSTNEKLFF
-	-	TRBV28	TRBJ2-7	TGTGCCAGCAGTTTGCGACAGCTCACGTCCTACGAGCAGTACTTC	CASSLRQLTSYEQYF
-	TRBD1	TRBV19	TRBJ1-2	TGTGCCAGTAGTTACGGACAGGGCGAGAACTATGGCTACACCTTC	CASSYGQGENYGYTF
-	-	TRBV2	TRBJ1-5	TGTGCCAGCAGTGCCACCTACAATCAGCCCCAGCATTTT	CASSATYNQPQHF
-	-	TRBV28	TRBJ1-5	TGTGCCAGCAGTCTCAGGGGTTCGACGGGGTATGGCAATCAGCCCCAGCATTTT	CASSLRGSTGYGNQPQHF
-	TRBD1	TRBV2	TRBJ1-5	TGTGCCAGCAGTGAAGAACAGGGGAATATCGGTCAGCCCCAGCATTTT	CASSEEQGNIGQPQHF
-	TRBD1	TRBV30	TRBJ1-1	TGTGCCTGGAAAGGTGGGACAGGGGCGAACACTGAAGCTTTCTTT	CAWKGGTGANTEAFF
-	TRBD1	TRBV6-5	TRBJ1-1	TGTGCCAGCAGCTACTCCATACAGGGGGGATCTGAAGCTTTCTTT	CASSYSIQGGSEAFF
-	-	TRBV28	TRBJ1-5	TGTGCCAGCAGAATTAATAATCAGCCCCAGCATTTT	CASRINNQPQHF
-	TRBD2	TRBV5-1	TRBJ2-5	TGCGCCAGCAGCAGCGGGGGGGCCGGAGGAGAGACCCAGTACTTC	CASSSGGAGGETQYF
-	-	TRBV19	TRBJ2-7	TGTGCCAGTAGTAGGAGGGGATCTGTCTCCTACGAGCAGTACTTC	CASSRRGSVSYEQYF
-	-	TRBV24-1	TRBJ1-2	TGTGCCACCAGTGTCCAGATGGGGGGGCCGTACACCTTC	CATSVQMGGPYTF
-	TRBD1	TRBV27	TRBJ1-2	TGTGCCAGCGGAGAGTGGGACAGGATTAACTATGGCTACACCTTC	CASGEWDRINYGYTF
-	TRBD1	TRBV3-1/TRBV3-2	TRBJ1-5	TGTGCCAGCAGCTCACAGGGGACTCAGCCCCAGCATTTT	CASSSQGTQPQHF
-	-	TRBV28	TRBJ1-1	TGTGCCAGCAGTTTTGGGGGGTCATTGCAGACTGAAGCTTTCTTT	CASSFGGSLQTEAFF
-	-	TRBV5-5	TRBJ2-5	TGTGCCAGCAGCTTGGGCTATGTCCCTGACCAAGAGACCCAGTACTTC	CASSLGYVPDQETQYF
-	-	TRBV7-2	TRBJ2-3	TGTGCCAGCAGCTTATCGTCGAGTTCGGATACGCAGTATTTT	CASSLSSSSDTQYF
-	-	TRBV7-2	TRBJ2-5	TGTGCCAGCAGCTTAGCCGGAGGGAGAGAGACCCAGTACTTC	CASSLAGGRETQYF
-	TRBD1	TRBV5-5	TRBJ2-2	TGTGCCAGCAGACCTAACACAGGGGGCATTGGCGGGGAGCTGTTTTTT	CASRPNTGGIGGELFF
few	TRBD1	TRBV5-1	TRBJ1-1	TGCGCCAGCAGCTTGACAGGGGACAGGGGCCGGGAAGCTTTCTTT	CASSLTGDRGREAFF
-	-	TRBV28	TRBJ1-1	TGTGCCAGCCAGTTTCCGAGTCTAGAGAAAGCTTTCTTT	CASQFPSLEKAFF
-	-	TRBV5-4	TRBJ1-4	TGTGCCAGCAGCTACTCCGGGACACCGACATTGTTTTTT	CASSYSGTPTLFF
-	TRBD1	TRBV18	TRBJ1-6	TGTGCCAGCTCTCGGGACAGGTATAATTCACCCCTCCACTTT	CASSRDRYNSPLHF
-	-	TRBV5-4	TRBJ2-7	TGTGCCAGCAGCTTTTTGGGCGGGGCTGCCTACGAGCAGTACTTC	CASSFLGGAAYEQYF
-	TRBD1	TRBV2	TRBJ1-1	TGTGCCAGAGGGACAGGGGACACTGAAGCTTTCTTT	CARGTGDTEAFF
-	-	TRBV15	TRBJ1-5	TGTGCCACCAGCAGAGATAGGGGGAAAAACAATCAGCCCCAGCATTTT	CATSRDRGKNNQPQHF
-	TRBD2	TRBV3-1/TRBV3-2	TRBJ2-5	TGTGCCAGCAGCTCGCGGGGGGGCCGCGAGACCCAGTACTTC	CASSSRGGRETQYF
-	TRBD1	TRBV7-9	TRBJ1-1	TGTGCCAGCCAGCGCGAAGTGGGACAGGAAAACACTGAAGCTTTCTTT	CASQREVGQENTEAFF
-	-	TRBV7-9	TRBJ1-4	TGTGCCAGCAGCTTGGGCGGGACGGGGAATGAAAAACTGTTTTTT	CASSLGGTGNEKLFF
-	TRBD1	TRBV4-1	TRBJ2-2	TGCGCCAGCAGCCAAGCTGGACAGGGTCGTCAAGGGGAGCTGTTTTTT	CASSQAGQGRQGELFF
-	-	TRBV7-6	TRBJ1-4	TGTGCCAGCAGCCTAGGCAGGGGTGATGAAAAACTGTTTTTT	CASSLGRGDEKLFF
-	TRBD1	TRBV5-1	TRBJ2-2	TGCGCCAGCAGCTTGGTAGCCCAGGGGGCCTTCACCGGGGAGCTGTTTTTT	CASSLVAQGAFTGELFF
-	TRBD2	TRBV11-3	TRBJ2-3	TGTGCCAGCAGCTGGGGACTAGCGGGGGGGCCTAGAACAGATACGCAGTATTTT	CASSWGLAGGPRTDTQYF
-	TRBD2	TRBV27	TRBJ2-1	TGTGCCAGCAGTTTCGGGGGGTGGTACAATGAGCAGTTCTTC	CASSFGGWYNEQFF
-	TRBD1	TRBV11-1	TRBJ1-4	TGTGCCAGCAGCTTAGGTAGCGGGACAGCAGAAAAACTGTTTTTT	CASSLGSGTAEKLFF
-	-	TRBV7-9	TRBJ1-2	TGTGCCAGCAGCTCCGGGAACAACTATGGCTACACCTTC	CASSSGNNYGYTF
few	-	TRBV7-8	TRBJ1-5	TGTGCCAGCAGCCTCAGGCGCGGGACCGCCACCAATCAGCCCCAGCATTTT	CASSLRRGTATNQPQHF
-	-	TRBV18	TRBJ1-6	TGTGCCAGCTCACCCGCACCAGGCGCCGTCTCGGCCCTTGCACTCCACTTT	CASSPAPGAVSALALHF
-	-	TRBV2	TRBJ1-2	TGTGCCAGCAGTGAAATGGAGGGCCGGGTTTATGGCTACACCTTC	CASSEMEGRVYGYTF
-	TRBD1	TRBV18	TRBJ1-1	TGTGCCAGCTCACAGGACAGGGGGCCTGAAGCTTTCTTT	CASSQDRGPEAFF
-	TRBD1	TRBV6-5	TRBJ1-2	TGTGCCAGCAGTTACGGGACAGGGAACAGAGGCTACACCTTC	CASSYGTGNRGYTF
-	-	TRBV6-6	TRBJ2-1	TGTGCCAGCAGGCGGACAGATGAGCAGTTCTTC	CASRRTDEQFF
-	-	TRBV5-5	TRBJ1-2	TGTGCCAGCAGCTTTAGTAACTATGGCTACACCTTC	CASSFSNYGYTF
-	-	TRBV24-1	TRBJ1-5	TGTGCCACCGGACAGAACAATCAGCCCCAGCATTTT	CATGQNNQPQHF
-	-	TRBV30	TRBJ1-3	TGTGCCTGGAGTGTGAGGGCAGGGGCGAGAAACACCATATATTTT	CAWSVRAGARNTIYF